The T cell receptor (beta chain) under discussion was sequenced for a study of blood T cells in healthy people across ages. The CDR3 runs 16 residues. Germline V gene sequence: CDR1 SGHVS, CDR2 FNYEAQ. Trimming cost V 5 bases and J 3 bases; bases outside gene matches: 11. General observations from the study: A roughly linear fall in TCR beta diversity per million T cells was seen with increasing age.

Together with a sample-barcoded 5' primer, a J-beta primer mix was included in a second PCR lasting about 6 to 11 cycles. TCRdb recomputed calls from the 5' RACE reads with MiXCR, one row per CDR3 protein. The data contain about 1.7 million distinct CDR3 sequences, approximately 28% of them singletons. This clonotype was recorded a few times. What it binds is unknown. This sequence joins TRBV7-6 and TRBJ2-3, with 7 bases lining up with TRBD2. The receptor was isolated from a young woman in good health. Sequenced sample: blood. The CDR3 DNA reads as TGTGCCAGCAGCCACTACGAGGGAGCGGGAACAGATACGCAGTATTTT. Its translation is CASSHYEGAGTDTQYF.